Described below is a single TCR beta chain sequence and its context. The sample is drawn from a study of blood T cell repertoires in COVID-19. Study details: Collection of acute and convalescent COVID-19 samples took place in the United States, Italy and Spain. From T cells, B-cell-depleted T cells, or PBMCs came the material, which was cDNA or gDNA.

This CDR3 contains 15 residues. Germline assignment: CDR1 LNHDA and CDR2 SQIVND (reference sequence). V shed 7 bases and J shed 0 bases, with 15 bases lying between them. Authors' analysis steps: Reference gene primers were amplified, and this amplification served to estimate nucleated cell counts. Assay: immunoSEQ multiplex PCR; the TCRdb copy retains only in-frame clones and omits some. The V and J calls and clone size are taken from that table; D and trimming were inferred from the DNA. The repertoire holds some 24,000 clones, with approximately 89% as singletons. This chain links TRBV19 with TRBJ1-1; maybe TRBD1 (5 bases). This receptor was obtained from a human donor in a cohort sampled during active COVID-19. The sample was peripheral blood. Here the CDR3 reads CASTTTRELNTEAFF. The CDR3 nucleotides are TGTGCCAGTACTACTACCAGGGAATTGAACACTGAAGCTTTCTTT.